This T cell receptor beta chain is drawn from a study of CD8 T cells in Susac syndrome. The recently defined diagnostic criteria for definite or probable disease were met by the Susac syndrome patients. This clonotype is a singleton in its sample. RNA in amounts of roughly 0.45 to 1 ug was reverse transcribed with random hexamers. With immunoSEQ multiplex PCR, TCR beta CDR3 was amplified across 54 Vbeta and 13 Jbeta. TCRdb fed the immunoSEQ multiplex PCR reads into MiXCR, producing one record per CDR3 protein. The sample contains around 180,000 distinct CDR3 sequences, approximately 94% of which appear only once. The CDR3 length is 15 residues. The V gene's germline CDR1 is SGHTA and CDR2 FQGTGA. The V end was cut by 3 bases, the J end by 4 bases, with 12 bases between.

This TCR derives from a human donor with Susac syndrome. Sequencing was carried out using CD4+ T cells from PBMCs. The V and J genes are TRBV7-3 and TRBJ2-2; a possible D gene is TRBD1 (6 bases). This CDR3 is CASSFSGTFTGELFF. The CDR3 DNA is TGTGCCAGCAGCTTCTCCGGGACATTCACCGGGGAGCTGTTTTTT.